There are many counts of the clone carrying this TCR beta chain. The antigen is not known. The data are from a study of T cells in Graves' hyperthyroidism and ophthalmopathy. Researchers amplified the TCR beta CDR3 regions from RNA transcripts. A first-round RT-PCR of the TCR CDR3 used the HTBI primer set. TCRdb analysed the multiplex PCR reads with MiXCR anew, one entry per CDR3 protein. The table has around 340,000 distinct CDR3 sequences, about 15% seen once. This CDR3 has 14 residues. Between the trimmed V and J ends, which lost 6 bases and 0 bases, there was a span of 11 bases. Study-level results: Most clonotypes expanded in thyroid above 0.001 were likewise present in blood.

Patients aged 18 to 65 had newly diagnosed hyperthyroidism that had lasted under 2 months. Exclusions: uncontrolled infection, other autoimmune disease, pregnancy, lactation. This TCR derives from a woman aged 25 to 39 with Graves' hyperthyroidism. What was sequenced was blood. The chain is built from TRBV12-3 or TRBV12-4 and TRBJ2-5; D is ambiguous. For the CDR3, the DNA is TGTGCCAGCAGGCGTGATGAGTACCAAGAGACCCAGTACTTC. This encodes CASRRDEYQETQYF.